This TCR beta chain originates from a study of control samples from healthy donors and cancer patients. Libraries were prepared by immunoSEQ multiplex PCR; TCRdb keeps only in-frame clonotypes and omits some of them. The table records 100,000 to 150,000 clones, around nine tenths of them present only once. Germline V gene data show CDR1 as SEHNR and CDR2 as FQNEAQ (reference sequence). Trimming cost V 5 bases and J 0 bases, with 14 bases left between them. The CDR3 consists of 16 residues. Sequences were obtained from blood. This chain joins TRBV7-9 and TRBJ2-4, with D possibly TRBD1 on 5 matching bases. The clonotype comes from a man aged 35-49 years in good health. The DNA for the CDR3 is TGTGCCAGCAGCGTCACAGGAGCTCTAGCCAAAAACATTCAGTACTTC. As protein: CASSVTGALAKNIQYF.